This T cell receptor (beta chain) is from a study of radiotherapy plus CTLA-4 blockade in lung cancer (dated 2018 in TCRdb). In terms of the full investigation: Objective responses occurred in more than 15% of enrolled patients, and just over 30% achieved disease control.

The study tested focal radiation therapy combined with CTLA-4 blockade (ipilimumab) in patients with chemo-refractory metastatic non-small-cell lung cancer. The germline V gene (reference sequence) gives CDR1 as LNHDA and CDR2 as SQIVND. From its cysteine to its phenylalanine, the CDR3 spans 14 amino acids. Just the 42-base CDR3 DNA is kept, in frame starting at base 1. Trimming costs V 3 bases and J 4 bases, and their ends lie 12 bases apart. The paper as a whole reports these results and caveats: After treatment with radiotherapy and ipilimumab, TCR clones that came from tumors expanded in the peripheral blood. The strongest predictors of response, as reported, were early dynamic changes in blood T cell clones along with a rise in serum interferon-beta after radiation.

With respect to this clone: Its antigen has not been determined. Per-nucleotide qualities are absent, and no much larger clonotype sits a single base away.

Receptor libraries were prepared by the immunoSEQ multiplex PCR assay. TCRdb holds this immuneACCESS table with in-frame rearrangements only. Some clones are missing; in checked studies, unresolved V genes explain under half, and the rest has no known cause. This sample gives fewer than 50,000 clones in total; approximately 62% of them show up just once. The ten largest clones capture less than 20% of the sample. The specimen comprised peripheral blood, sampled from a patient treated with radiotherapy plus ipilimumab. The source is a human donor with non-small cell lung cancer who had a partial response to radiotherapy plus ipilimumab. The sequence links TRBV19 to TRBJ1-1; a tentative D call is TRBD1 (5 bases match). The CDR3 protein sequence reads: CASSIQGGGTEAFF. In nucleotide form, the sequence is TGTGCCAGTAGTATTCAGGGCGGGGGCACTGAAGCTTTCTTT.